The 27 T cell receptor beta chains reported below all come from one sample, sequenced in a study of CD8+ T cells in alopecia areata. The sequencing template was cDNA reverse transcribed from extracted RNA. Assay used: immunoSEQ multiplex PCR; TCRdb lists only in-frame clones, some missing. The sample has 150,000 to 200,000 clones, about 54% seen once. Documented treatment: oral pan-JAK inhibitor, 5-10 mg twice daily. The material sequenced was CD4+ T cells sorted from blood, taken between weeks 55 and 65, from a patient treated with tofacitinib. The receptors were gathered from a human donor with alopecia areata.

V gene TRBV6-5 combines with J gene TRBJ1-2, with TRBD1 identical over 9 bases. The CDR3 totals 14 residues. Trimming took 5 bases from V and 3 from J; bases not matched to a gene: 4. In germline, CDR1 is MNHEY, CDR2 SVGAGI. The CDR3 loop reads CASSARTGDYGYTF. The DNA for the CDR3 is TGTGCCAGCAGTGCTCGGACAGGGGACTATGGCTACACCTTC.

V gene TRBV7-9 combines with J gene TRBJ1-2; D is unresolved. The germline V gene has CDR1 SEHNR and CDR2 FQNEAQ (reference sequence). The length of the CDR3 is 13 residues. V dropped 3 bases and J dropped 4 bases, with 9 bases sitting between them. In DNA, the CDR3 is TGTGCCAGCAGCTTTGCACAGTCCTATGGCTACACCTTC. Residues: CASSFAQSYGYTF.

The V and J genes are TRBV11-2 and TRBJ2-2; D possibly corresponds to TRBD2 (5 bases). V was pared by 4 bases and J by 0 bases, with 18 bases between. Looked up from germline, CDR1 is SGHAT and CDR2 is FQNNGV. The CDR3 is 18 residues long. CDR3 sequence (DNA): TGTGCCAGCAGCTCCCCCCTCGGGAAAAACGCGAACACCGGGGAGCTGTTTTTT. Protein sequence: CASSSPLGKNANTGELFF.

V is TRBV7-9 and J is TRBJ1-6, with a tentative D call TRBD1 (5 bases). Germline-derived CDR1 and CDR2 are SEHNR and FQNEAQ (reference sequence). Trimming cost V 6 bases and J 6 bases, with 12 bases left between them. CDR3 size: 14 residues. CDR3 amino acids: CASSRGGANSPLHF. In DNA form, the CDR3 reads TGTGCCAGCAGTAGAGGCGGGGCTAATTCACCCCTCCACTTT.

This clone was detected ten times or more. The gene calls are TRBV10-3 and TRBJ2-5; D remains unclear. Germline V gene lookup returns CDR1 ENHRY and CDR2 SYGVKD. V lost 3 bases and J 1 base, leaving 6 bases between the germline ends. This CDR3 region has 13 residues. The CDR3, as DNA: TGTGCCATCAGTGATCAGCCCCAAGAGACCCAGTACTTC. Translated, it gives CAISDQPQETQYF.

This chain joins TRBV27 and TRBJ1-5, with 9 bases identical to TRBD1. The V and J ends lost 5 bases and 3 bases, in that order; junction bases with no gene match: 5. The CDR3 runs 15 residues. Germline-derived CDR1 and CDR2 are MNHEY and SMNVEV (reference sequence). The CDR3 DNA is TGTGCCAGCAGTACCCGGACAGGGGACAATCAGCCCCAGCATTTT. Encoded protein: CASSTRTGDNQPQHF.

The CDR3, as DNA: TGCGCCAGCAGCCAAATCGGGGGATACGAGCAGTACTTC. It encodes CASSQIGGYEQYF. This chain joins TRBV4-1 and TRBJ2-7; D may be TRBD2 (6 bases). Germline-derived CDR1 and CDR2 are MGHRA and YSYEKL. V lost 2 bases, J lost 4 bases, and 9 bases lay in between. The CDR3 is made up of 13 amino acids.

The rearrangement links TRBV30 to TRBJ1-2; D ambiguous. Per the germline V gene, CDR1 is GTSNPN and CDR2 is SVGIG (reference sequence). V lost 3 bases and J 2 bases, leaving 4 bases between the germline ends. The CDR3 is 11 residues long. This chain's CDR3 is CAWRWNYGYTF. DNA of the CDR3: TGTGCCTGGAGATGGAACTATGGCTACACCTTC.

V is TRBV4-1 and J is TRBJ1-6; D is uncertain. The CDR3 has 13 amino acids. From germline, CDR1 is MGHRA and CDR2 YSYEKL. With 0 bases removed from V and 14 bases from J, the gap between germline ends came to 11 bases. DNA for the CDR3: TGCGCCAGCAGCCAAGATCCCCGAAGGACCCTCCACTTT. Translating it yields CASSQDPRRTLHF.

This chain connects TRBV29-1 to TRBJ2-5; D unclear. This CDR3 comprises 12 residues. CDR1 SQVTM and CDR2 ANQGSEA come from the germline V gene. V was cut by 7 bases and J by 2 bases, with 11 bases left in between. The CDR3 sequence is CSGGRQQETQYF. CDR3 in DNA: TGCAGCGGTGGGCGGCAACAAGAGACCCAGTACTTC.

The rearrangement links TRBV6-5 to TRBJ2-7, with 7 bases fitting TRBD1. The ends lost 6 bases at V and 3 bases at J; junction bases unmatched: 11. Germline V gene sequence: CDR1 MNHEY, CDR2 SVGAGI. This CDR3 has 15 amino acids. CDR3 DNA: TGTGCCAGCAGCCACCGACAGGGTGGGTACTACGAGCAGTACTTC. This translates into CASSHRQGGYYEQYF.

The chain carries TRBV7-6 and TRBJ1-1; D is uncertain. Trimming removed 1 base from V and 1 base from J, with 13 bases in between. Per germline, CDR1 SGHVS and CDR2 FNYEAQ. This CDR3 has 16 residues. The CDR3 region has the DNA TGTGCCAGCAGCTTAGAAGTGGCCAGAGCGAACACTGAAGCTTTCTTT. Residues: CASSLEVARANTEAFF.

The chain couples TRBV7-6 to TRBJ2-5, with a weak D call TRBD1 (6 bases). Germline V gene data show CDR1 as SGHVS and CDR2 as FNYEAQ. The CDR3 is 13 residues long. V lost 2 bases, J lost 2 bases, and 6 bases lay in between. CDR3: CASSLQGQETQYF. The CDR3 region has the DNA TGTGCCAGCAGCTTACAGGGGCAAGAGACCCAGTACTTC.

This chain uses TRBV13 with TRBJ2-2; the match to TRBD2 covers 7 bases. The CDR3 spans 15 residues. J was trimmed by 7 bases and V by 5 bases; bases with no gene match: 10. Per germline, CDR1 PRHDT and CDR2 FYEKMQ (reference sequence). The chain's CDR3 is CASSPSGGGIGELFF. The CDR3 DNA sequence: TGTGCCAGCAGCCCCAGCGGCGGGGGAATCGGGGAGCTGTTTTTT.

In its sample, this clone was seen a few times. The CDR3 sequence: CASSFGTGASPLHF. As DNA, the CDR3 is TGTGCCAGCAGTTTCGGGACAGGGGCTTCACCCCTCCACTTT. The chain joins TRBV2 to TRBJ1-6; 10 nucleotides line up with TRBD1. The V segment lost 5 bases and the J segment 9 bases; nucleotides outside the gene matches: 4. The length of the CDR3 is 14 residues. From germline, CDR1 is SNHLY and CDR2 FYNNEI.

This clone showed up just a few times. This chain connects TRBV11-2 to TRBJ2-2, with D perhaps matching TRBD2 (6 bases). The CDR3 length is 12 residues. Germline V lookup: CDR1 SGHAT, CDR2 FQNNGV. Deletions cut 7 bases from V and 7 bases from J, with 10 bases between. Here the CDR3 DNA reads TGTGCCAGCACGAGGGAGGTCGGGGAGCTGTTTTTT. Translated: CASTREVGELFF.

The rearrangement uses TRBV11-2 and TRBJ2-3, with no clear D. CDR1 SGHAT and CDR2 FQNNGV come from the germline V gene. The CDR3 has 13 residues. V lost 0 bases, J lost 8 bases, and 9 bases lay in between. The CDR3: CASSLEVSATQYF. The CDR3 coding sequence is TGTGCCAGCAGCTTAGAAGTGTCGGCTACGCAGTATTTT.

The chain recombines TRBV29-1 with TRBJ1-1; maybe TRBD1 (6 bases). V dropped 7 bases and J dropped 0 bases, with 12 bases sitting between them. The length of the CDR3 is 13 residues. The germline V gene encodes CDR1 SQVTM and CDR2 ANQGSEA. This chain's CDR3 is CSGTEGLNTEAFF. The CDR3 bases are TGCAGCGGGACAGAAGGACTGAACACTGAAGCTTTCTTT.

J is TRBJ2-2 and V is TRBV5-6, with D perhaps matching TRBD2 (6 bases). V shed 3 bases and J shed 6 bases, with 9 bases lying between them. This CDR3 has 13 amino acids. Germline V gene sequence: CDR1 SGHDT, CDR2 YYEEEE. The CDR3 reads CASSYTSPGELFF. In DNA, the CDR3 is TGTGCCAGCAGCTATACTAGCCCCGGGGAGCTGTTTTTT.

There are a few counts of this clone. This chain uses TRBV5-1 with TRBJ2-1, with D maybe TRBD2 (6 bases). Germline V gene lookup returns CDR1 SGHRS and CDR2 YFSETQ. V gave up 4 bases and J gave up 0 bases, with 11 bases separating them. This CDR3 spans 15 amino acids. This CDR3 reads CASSPEGSSYNEQFF. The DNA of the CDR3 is TGCGCCAGCAGCCCGGAGGGGAGCTCCTACAATGAGCAGTTCTTC.

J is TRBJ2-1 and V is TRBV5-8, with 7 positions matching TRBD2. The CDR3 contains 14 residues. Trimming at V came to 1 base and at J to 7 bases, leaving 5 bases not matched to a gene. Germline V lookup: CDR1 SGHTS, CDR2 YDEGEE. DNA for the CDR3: TGTGCCAGCAGCTTGAACTCAGCGGGGAATGAGCAGTTCTTC. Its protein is CASSLNSAGNEQFF.

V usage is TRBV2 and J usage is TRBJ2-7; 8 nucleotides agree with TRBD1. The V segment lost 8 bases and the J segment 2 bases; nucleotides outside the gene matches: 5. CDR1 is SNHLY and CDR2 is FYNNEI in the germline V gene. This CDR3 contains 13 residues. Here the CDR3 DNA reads TGTGCCAGCGGACAGGGACAAACCTACGAGCAGTACTTC. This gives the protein CASGQGQTYEQYF.

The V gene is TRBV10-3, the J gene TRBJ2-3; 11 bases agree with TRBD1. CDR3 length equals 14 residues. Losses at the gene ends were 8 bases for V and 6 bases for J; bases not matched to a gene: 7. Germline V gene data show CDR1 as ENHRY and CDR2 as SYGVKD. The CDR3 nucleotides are TGTGCCATCTCTGGACAGGGGGCGTTTGATACGCAGTATTTT. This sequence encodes CAISGQGAFDTQYF.

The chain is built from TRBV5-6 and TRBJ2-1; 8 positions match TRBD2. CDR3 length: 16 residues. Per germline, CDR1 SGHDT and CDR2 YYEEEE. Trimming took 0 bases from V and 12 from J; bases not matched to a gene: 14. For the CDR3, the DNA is TGTGCCAGCAGCTTGGCTATTGGCGGGGGGCCCCGAGGGCAGTTCTTC. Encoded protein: CASSLAIGGGPRGQFF. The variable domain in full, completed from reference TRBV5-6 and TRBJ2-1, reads DAGVTQSPTHLIKTRGQQVTLRCSPKSGHDTVSWYQQALGQGPQFIFQYYEEEERQRGNFPDRFSGHQFPNYSSELNVNALLLGDSALYLCASSLAIGGGPRGQFFGPGTRLTVL.

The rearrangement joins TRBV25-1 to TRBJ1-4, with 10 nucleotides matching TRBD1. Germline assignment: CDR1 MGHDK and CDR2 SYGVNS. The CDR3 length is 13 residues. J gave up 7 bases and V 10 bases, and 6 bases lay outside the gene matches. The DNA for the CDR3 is TGTGCCACCGTAGGACAGGGGGTTGAAAAACTGTTTTTT. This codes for CATVGQGVEKLFF.

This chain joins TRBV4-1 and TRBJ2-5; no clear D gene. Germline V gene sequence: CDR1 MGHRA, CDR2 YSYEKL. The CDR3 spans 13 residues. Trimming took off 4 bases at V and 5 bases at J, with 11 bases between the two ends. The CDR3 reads CASSLLVGETQYF. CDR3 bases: TGCGCCAGCAGCCTCCTGGTAGGGGAGACCCAGTACTTC.

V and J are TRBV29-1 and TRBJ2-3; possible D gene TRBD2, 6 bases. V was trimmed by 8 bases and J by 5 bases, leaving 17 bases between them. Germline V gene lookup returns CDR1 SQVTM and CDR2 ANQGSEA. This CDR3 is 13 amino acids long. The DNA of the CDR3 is TGCAGCCCTGGCCGGGGGAGAGGAGATACGCAGTATTTT. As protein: CSPGRGRGDTQYF.